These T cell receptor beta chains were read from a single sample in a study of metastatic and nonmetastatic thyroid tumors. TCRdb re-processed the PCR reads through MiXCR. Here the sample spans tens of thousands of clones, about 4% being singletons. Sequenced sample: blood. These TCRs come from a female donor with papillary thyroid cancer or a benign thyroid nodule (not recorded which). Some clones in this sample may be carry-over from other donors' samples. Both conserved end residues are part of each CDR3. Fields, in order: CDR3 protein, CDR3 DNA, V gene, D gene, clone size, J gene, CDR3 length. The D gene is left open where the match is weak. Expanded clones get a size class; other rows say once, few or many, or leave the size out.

CASSLPRSTGELFF TGTGCCAGCAGTCTCCCTAGGAGCACCGGGGAGCTGTTTTTT TRBV12-3/TRBV12-4 . many TRBJ2-2 14
CASQDRGPANEKLFF TGTGCCAGCCAGGACAGGGGGCCCGCTAATGAAAAACTGTTTTTT TRBV12-3/TRBV12-4 TRBD1 . TRBJ1-4 15
CASSSKGGPNTEAFF TGCGCCAGCAGCTCAAAGGGGGGGCCAAACACTGAAGCTTTCTTT TRBV5-1 . . TRBJ1-1 15
CASSVSLGYSGNTIYF TGTGCCAGCAGCGTAAGTTTGGGGTACTCTGGAAACACCATATATTTT TRBV9 . many TRBJ1-3 16
CATSDLLSFNEQFF TGTGCCACCAGTGATCTATTGTCCTTCAATGAGCAGTTCTTC TRBV24-1 . few TRBJ2-1 14
CAISDLDRDYEQYF TGTGCCATCAGTGATTTAGATCGGGACTACGAGCAGTACTTC TRBV10-3 . many TRBJ2-7 14
CASSQAGTARVGAFF TGCGCCAGCAGCCAGGCTGGAACAGCCAGGGTGGGAGCTTTCTTT TRBV4-1 . many TRBJ1-1 15
CASSHTGTVNPYF TGTGCCAGCAGCCACACCGGGACAGTTAATCCGTACTTC TRBV12-3/TRBV12-4 TRBD1 many TRBJ2-7 13
CASRGQGEQYF TGTGCCAGCAGAGGGCAGGGGGAGCAGTACTTC TRBV2 . . TRBJ2-7 11
CASSPSQGVYGYTF TGTGCCAGCAGCCCCTCACAGGGTGTCTATGGCTACACCTTC TRBV3-1 . few TRBJ1-2 14
CASSEDKGADTQYF TGTGCCAGCAGTGAAGACAAGGGAGCAGATACGCAGTATTTT TRBV2 . many TRBJ2-3 14
CASSPDGNNSPLHF TGTGCCAGCAGCCCTGATGGGAATAATTCACCCCTCCACTTT TRBV5-1 . few TRBJ1-6 14
CASSQDYGTSRKETQYF TGTGCCAGCAGCCAAGATTATGGGACTAGCAGGAAAGAGACCCAGTACTTC TRBV3-1 TRBD2 . TRBJ2-5 17
CASSVSPRTAMNTEAFF TGTGCCAGCAGCGTAAGCCCTAGGACAGCGATGAACACTGAAGCTTTCTTT TRBV9 . many TRBJ1-1 17
CASQGVLNTGELFF TGTGCCAGCCAGGGGGTTCTTAACACCGGGGAGCTGTTTTTT TRBV7-2 TRBD1 many TRBJ2-2 14
CASSPSFSEANYGYTF TGTGCCAGCTCACCAAGTTTCTCGGAAGCTAACTATGGCTACACCTTC TRBV18 . many TRBJ1-2 16
CASSATGGTEAFF TGTGCCAGCAGTGCCACAGGGGGGACTGAAGCTTTCTTT TRBV6-1 TRBD1 many TRBJ1-1 13
CASSVLAEAYNEQFF TGTGCCAGCAGTGTTCTGGCGGAGGCCTACAATGAGCAGTTCTTC TRBV6-4 . . TRBJ2-1 15
CASSLAGSGLMNTEAFF TGTGCCAGCAGCTTGGCAGGGAGTGGTTTAATGAACACTGAAGCTTTCTTT TRBV7-9 . many TRBJ1-1 17
CASSVRDGSYEQYF TGTGCCAGCAGCGTACGGGACGGATCCTACGAGCAGTACTTC TRBV11-2 . few TRBJ2-7 14
CASLDRGRTEAFF TGTGCCAGTCTCGACAGGGGACGCACTGAAGCTTTCTTT TRBV19 TRBD1 many TRBJ1-1 13
CASSPRDRAGYEPQHF TGTGCCAGCAGCCCAAGGGACAGGGCGGGCTATGAGCCCCAGCATTTT TRBV28 TRBD1 . TRBJ1-5 16
CAGGTDPVYGYTF TGTGCCGGAGGGACGGACCCTGTCTATGGCTACACCTTC TRBV6-1 . few TRBJ1-2 13
CSAGGGDNEQFF TGCAGTGCCGGAGGGGGGGACAATGAGCAGTTCTTC TRBV20-1 . few TRBJ2-1 12
CASSWGQGYEQYF TGTGCCAGCAGCTGGGGACAGGGCTACGAGCAGTACTTC TRBV11-2 TRBD1 many TRBJ2-7 13
CATSDSGSSTDTQYF TGTGCCACTAGTGATTCGGGATCTAGCACAGATACGCAGTATTTT TRBV24-1 . many TRBJ2-3 15
CASKSRVLGDTQYF TGTGCCAGCAAATCAAGGGTGTTAGGAGATACGCAGTATTTT TRBV2 . few TRBJ2-3 14
CASSYSPDTRSYNEQFF TGTGCCAGCAGTTACAGTCCGGACACCCGCTCCTACAATGAGCAGTTCTTC TRBV6-5 . many TRBJ2-1 17
CAISLVATFIFREQFF TGTGCCATCAGTTTAGTCGCGACTTTTATTTTTCGTGAGCAGTTCTTC TRBV12-3/TRBV12-4 . few TRBJ2-1 16